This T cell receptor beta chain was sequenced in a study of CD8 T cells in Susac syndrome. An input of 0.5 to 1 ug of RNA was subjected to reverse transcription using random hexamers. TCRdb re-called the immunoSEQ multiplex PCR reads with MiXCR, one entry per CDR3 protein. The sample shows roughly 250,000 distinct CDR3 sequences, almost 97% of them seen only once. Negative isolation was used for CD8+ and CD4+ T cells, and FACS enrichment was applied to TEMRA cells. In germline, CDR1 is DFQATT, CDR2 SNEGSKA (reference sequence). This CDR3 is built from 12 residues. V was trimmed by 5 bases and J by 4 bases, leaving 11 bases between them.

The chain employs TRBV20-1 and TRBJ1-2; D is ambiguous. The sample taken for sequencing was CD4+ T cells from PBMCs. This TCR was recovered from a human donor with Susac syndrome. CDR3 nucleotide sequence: TGCAGTGCTCTTAGTTATGGCTATGGCTACACCTTC. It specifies CSALSYGYGYTF.